Described below is a single T cell receptor (beta chain) sequence and its context. This specimen comes from a study of blood T cell repertoires in COVID-19. In the study overall: The United States, Italy and Spain were the sources of the acute and convalescent COVID-19 samples. T cells, B-cell-depleted T cells, or PBMCs provided the cDNA or gDNA that served as material.

TCRdb keeps only in-frame clones here, not all; method: immunoSEQ multiplex PCR. The sample consists of around 26,000 clones, over 75% of them appearing once. Trimming stripped 5 bases from V and 2 bases from J, with 16 bases between. This CDR3 has 16 residues. Germline loops: CDR1 SGHVS, CDR2 FNYEAQ. The sample was peripheral blood. The receptor was isolated from an elderly woman with acute or convalescent COVID-19. The V gene is TRBV7-6, the J gene TRBJ2-1; TRBD2 might be the D (6 bases). CDR3 protein: CASSTLTSNPYNEQFF. The CDR3 DNA reads as TGTGCCAGCAGCACCCTTACTAGCAATCCCTACAATGAGCAGTTCTTC. Full variable domain (rest looked up from reference TRBV7-6 and TRBJ2-1): GAGVSQSPRYKVTKRGQDVALRCDPISGHVSLYWYRQALGQGPEFLTYFNYEAQQDKSGLPNDRFSAERPEGSISTLTIQRTEQRDSAMYRCASSTLTSNPYNEQFFGPGTRLTVL.